A single sample gave rise to the 2 T cell receptor beta chains below, sequenced in a study of Ad26.COV2.S vaccination and SARS-CoV-2 variants. Assay used: immunoSEQ multiplex PCR; TCRdb lists only in-frame clones, some missing. The data show 300,000 to 450,000 clones, about 90% seen once. The specimen comprised peripheral blood, sampled after recovery from COVID-19. These TCRs come from a human donor who had recovered from COVID-19.

This clone came up once. The V gene is TRBV7-9, the J gene TRBJ1-1; maybe TRBD1 (5 bases). Between the trimmed V and J ends, which lost 0 bases and 10 bases, there was a span of 12 bases. The CDR3 sequence is 13 residues long. Germline CDR1 is SEHNR and CDR2 is FQNEAQ (reference sequence). CDR3 sequence: CASSLASEGRAFF. CDR3 DNA sequence: TGTGCCAGCAGCTTAGCCTCTGAGGGGCGAGCTTTCTTT.

This clone was observed a single time. The chain employs TRBV12-3 or TRBV12-4 and TRBJ2-2; 7 bases agree with TRBD1. With V trimmed by 5 bases and J by 10 bases, 7 bases remained unmatched. The CDR3 runs to 13 residues. This chain's CDR3 is CASSLSGQEELFF. CDR3 coding DNA: TGTGCCAGCAGTCTTTCAGGACAGGAGGAGCTGTTTTTT.